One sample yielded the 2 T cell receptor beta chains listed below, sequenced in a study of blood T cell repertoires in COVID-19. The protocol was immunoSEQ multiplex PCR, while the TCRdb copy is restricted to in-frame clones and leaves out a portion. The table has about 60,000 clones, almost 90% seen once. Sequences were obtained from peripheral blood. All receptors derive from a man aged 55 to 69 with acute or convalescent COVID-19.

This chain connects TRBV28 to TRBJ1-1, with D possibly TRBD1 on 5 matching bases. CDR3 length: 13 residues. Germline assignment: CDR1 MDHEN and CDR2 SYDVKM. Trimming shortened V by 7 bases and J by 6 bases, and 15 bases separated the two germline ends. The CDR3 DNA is TGTGCCAGCACCCAACCCCACAGGTCTGAAGCTTTCTTT. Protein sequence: CASTQPHRSEAFF.

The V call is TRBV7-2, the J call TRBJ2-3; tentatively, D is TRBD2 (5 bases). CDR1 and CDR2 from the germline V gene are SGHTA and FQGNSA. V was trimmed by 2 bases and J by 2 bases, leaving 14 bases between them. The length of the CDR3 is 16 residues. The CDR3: CASSLPRVATTDTQYF. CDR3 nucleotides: TGTGCCAGCAGCTTACCCCGGGTAGCGACCACAGATACGCAGTATTTT.